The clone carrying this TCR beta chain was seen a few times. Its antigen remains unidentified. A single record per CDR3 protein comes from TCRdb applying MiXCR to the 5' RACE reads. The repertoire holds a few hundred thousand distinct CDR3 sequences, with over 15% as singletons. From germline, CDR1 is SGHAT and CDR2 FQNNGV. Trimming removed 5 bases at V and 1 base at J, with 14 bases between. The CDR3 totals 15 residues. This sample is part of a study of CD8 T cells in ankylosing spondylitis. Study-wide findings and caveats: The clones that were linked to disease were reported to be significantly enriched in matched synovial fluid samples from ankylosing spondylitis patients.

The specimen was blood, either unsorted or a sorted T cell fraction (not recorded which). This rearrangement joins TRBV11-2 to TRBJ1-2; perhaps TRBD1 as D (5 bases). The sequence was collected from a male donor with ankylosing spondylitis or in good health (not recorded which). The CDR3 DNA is TGTGCCAGCAGCCCCGGAACAGGACTTAACTATGGCTACACCTTC. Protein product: CASSPGTGLNYGYTF.